Shown below are 27 T cell receptor beta chains from a single sample sequenced in a study of beta chain features in type 1 diabetes. Study conclusions and caveats: Shortening of TCRB CDR3s, moderate but significant, appeared in all four CD4+ subsets of Type 1 diabetes patients.

These TCRs' antigens remain unknown. The sequenced template was cDNA made from the entire isolated RNA. Sequencing used immunoSEQ multiplex PCR; TCRdb keeps in-frame clones, though not all of them. Of about 280,000 clones in the sample, about 15% were seen once. What was sequenced was naive CD4+ T cells from blood. The source of these receptors is a man between 18 and 29 years old with type 1 diabetes.

This clone has only a few counts. This chain joins TRBV18 and TRBJ2-3, with 11 nucleotides matching TRBD2. The CDR3 runs to 15 residues. J was trimmed by 2 bases and V by 3 bases; bases with no gene match: 1. CDR1 and CDR2 from the germline V gene are KGHSH and LQKENI. The chain's CDR3 is CASSPTSGDTDTQYF. The CDR3 nucleotides read TGTGCCAGCTCACCGACTAGCGGGGACACAGATACGCAGTATTTT. Drawing the rest from reference TRBV18 and TRBJ2-3, the complete variable domain is NAGVMQNPRHLVRRRGQEARLRCSPMKGHSHVYWYRQLPEEGLKFMVYLQKENIIDESGMPKERFSAEFPKEGPSILRIQQVVRGDSAAYFCASSPTSGDTDTQYFGPGTRLTVL.

This chain uses TRBV27 with TRBJ1-2, with TRBD1 identical over 7 bases. Germline lookup yields CDR1 MNHEY and CDR2 SMNVEV (reference sequence). V gave up 2 bases and J gave up 5 bases; unmatched junction bases: 5. The CDR3 is 14 residues long. CDR3 DNA sequence: TGTGCCAGCAGTTTAAGGGGGCGCGGATATGGCTACACCTTC. Its translation is CASSLRGRGYGYTF.

The chain recombines TRBV28 with TRBJ2-7; 8 bases map to TRBD2. Per the germline V gene, CDR1 is MDHEN and CDR2 is SYDVKM. The CDR3 runs 14 residues. V lost 7 bases, J lost 4 bases, and 9 bases stayed unmatched. CDR3 region: CASTTGGRTYEQYF. Written as DNA, the CDR3 is TGTGCCAGCACTACGGGGGGGCGAACGTACGAGCAGTACTTC.

The chain has TRBV28 and TRBJ2-1; no reliable D call. CDR1 is MDHEN, CDR2 SYDVKM, per germline. The CDR3 runs 12 residues. V lost 6 bases, J lost 5 bases, and 8 bases lay in between. The chain's CDR3 is CASRLTNNEQFF. The CDR3, as DNA: TGTGCCAGCAGACTTACCAACAATGAGCAGTTCTTC.

This chain links TRBV19 with TRBJ2-3; possible D gene TRBD1, 6 bases. V was shortened by 5 bases and J by 0 bases, with 12 bases between the two germline ends. Germline-derived CDR1 and CDR2 are LNHDA and SQIVND (reference sequence). The CDR3 contains 15 residues. The CDR3 protein is CASSDRDTSTDTQYF. The CDR3 coding sequence is TGTGCCAGTAGTGACCGGGACACAAGCACAGATACGCAGTATTTT.

This chain uses TRBV28 with TRBJ2-5, with a possible D match to TRBD2 (6 bases). CDR3 length equals 13 residues. The V and J ends lost 8 bases and 0 bases respectively, with 10 bases between them. Germline assignment: CDR1 MDHEN and CDR2 SYDVKM. DNA for the CDR3: TGTGCCAGCCTCCCGGGGGACCAAGAGACCCAGTACTTC. This gives the protein CASLPGDQETQYF.

The chain links TRBV5-4 to TRBJ1-4; D perhaps matches TRBD1 (6 bases). The CDR3 has 15 residues. Germline CDR1 and CDR2: SGHNT and YYREEE (reference sequence). V gave up 3 bases and J gave up 10 bases, with 19 bases separating them. CDR3 residues: CASSSAGGLEGKLFF. CDR3 bases: TGTGCCAGCAGCTCTGCCGGGGGGCTGGAAGGAAAACTGTTTTTT.

This clone was detected only a few times. The V gene is TRBV5-1, the J gene TRBJ2-7; D is unclear. V was cut by 0 bases and J by 1 base, with 8 bases left in between. CDR1 SGHRS and CDR2 YFSETQ come from the germline V gene. CDR3 length: 14 residues. The CDR3 nucleotides read TGCGCCAGCAGCTTGGACGACTCGTCCTACGAGCAGTACTTC. Its protein is CASSLDDSSYEQYF.

This clone was seen only a few times. V and J are TRBV7-9 and TRBJ1-2, with TRBD1 as a possible D gene (6 bases). Germline V CDR1 and CDR2: SEHNR, FQNEAQ (reference sequence). The CDR3 is 12 amino acids. V shed 3 bases and J shed 8 bases, with 10 bases lying between them. For the CDR3, the DNA is TGTGCCAGCAGCTTTTCCAGGGGAGGCTACACCTTC. Encoded protein: CASSFSRGGYTF.

The V gene is TRBV5-1, the J gene TRBJ2-1; TRBD1 aligns across 7 bases. The V gene's germline CDR1 is SGHRS and CDR2 YFSETQ. V shed 6 bases and J 3 bases; nucleotides not matched to a gene: 6. The CDR3 is made up of 14 amino acids. CDR3 nucleotides: TGCGCCAGCAACCCGGGACAGAACTACAATGAGCAGTTCTTC. It encodes CASNPGQNYNEQFF.

At least ten counts were recorded for this clone. The CDR3 sequence: CATSREGLAQFF. CDR3 nucleotides: TGTGCCACCAGCAGAGAGGGACTAGCTCAGTTCTTC. This rearrangement joins TRBV15 to TRBJ2-1, with TRBD2 matching 9 bases. The J segment lost 13 bases and the V segment lost 0 bases, leaving 1 base of the junction unmatched. CDR3 length: 12 residues. CDR1 LNHNV and CDR2 YYDKDF come from the germline V gene (reference sequence). Supplemented by reference TRBV15 and TRBJ2-1, the full variable domain reads DAMVIQNPRYQVTQFGKPVTLSCSQTLNHNVMYWYQQKSSQAPKLLFHYYDKDFNNEADTPDNFQSRRPNTSFCFLDIRSPGLGDTAMYLCATSREGLAQFFGPGTRLTVL.

The chain uses TRBV2 and TRBJ2-5; TRBD1 aligns across 7 bases. CDR3 length: 13 amino acids. Germline V lookup: CDR1 SNHLY, CDR2 FYNNEI. J gave up 3 bases and V 7 bases, and 5 bases lay outside the gene matches. This CDR3 is CASKVTGEETQYF. CDR3 bases: TGTGCCAGCAAGGTCACAGGGGAAGAGACCCAGTACTTC. Full variable domain (rest looked up from reference TRBV2 and TRBJ2-5): EPEVTQTPSHQVTQMGQEVILRCVPISNHLYFYWYRQILGQKVEFLVSFYNNEISEKSEIFDDQFSVERPDGSNFTLKIRSTKLEDSAMYFCASKVTGEETQYFGPGTRLLVL.

V is TRBV27 and J is TRBJ2-7; 7 positions agree with TRBD1. CDR1 and CDR2 (germline): MNHEY, SMNVEV (reference sequence). The V and J ends lost 7 bases and 3 bases, in that order; junction bases with no gene match: 6. CDR3 length equals 13 residues. CDR3: CASNNRGDYEQYF. The DNA of the CDR3 is TGTGCCAGCAATAACAGGGGAGACTACGAGCAGTACTTC.

The table lists this clone with a few counts. The V gene is TRBV12-2, the J gene TRBJ1-2. TRBV12-2 is a listed pseudogene. The CDR3 runs to 17 residues. CDR3 DNA: TGTGCAAGTCGCTTAGGATGCACGGAGAATAGAAACTATGGCTACACCTTC. Its protein is CASRLGCTENRNYGYTF.

CDR3 residues: CASSQDIQTYEQYF. In nucleotides, the CDR3 is TGCGCCAGCAGCCAAGATATACAGACCTACGAGCAGTACTTC. This chain links TRBV4-1 with TRBJ2-7; D not certain. V was shortened by 0 bases and J by 2 bases, with 8 bases between the two germline ends. The CDR3 runs 14 residues. CDR1 is MGHRA, CDR2 YSYEKL, per germline.

This clone was observed a few times. The rearrangement uses TRBV9 and TRBJ2-7; TRBD1 aligns across 9 bases. This CDR3 is 16 amino acids long. Trimming at V came to 2 bases and at J to 5 bases, leaving 11 bases not matched to a gene. The V gene's germline CDR1 is SGDLS and CDR2 YYNGEE. The CDR3 protein is CASSVQSGTGIDEQYF. CDR3 bases: TGTGCCAGCAGCGTTCAATCCGGGACAGGGATTGACGAGCAGTACTTC. Drawing the rest from reference TRBV9 and TRBJ2-7, the complete variable domain is DSGVTQTPKHLITATGQRVTLRCSPRSGDLSVYWYQQSLDQGLQFLIQYYNGEERAKGNILERFSAQQFPDLHSELNLSSLELGDSALYFCASSVQSGTGIDEQYFGPGTRLTVT.

Only a few counts were recorded for this clone. The gene calls are TRBV18 and TRBJ1-2; D might be TRBD1 (5 bases). Germline V CDR1 and CDR2: KGHSH, LQKENI. The CDR3 totals 13 residues. Trimming cost V 6 bases and J 13 bases, with 21 bases left between them. The CDR3 protein is CASSPAGGESSTF. CDR3 nucleotide sequence: TGTGCCAGCTCCCCGGCGGGGGGGGAGTCAAGCACCTTC.

CDR3 loop: CASSGSGTGARNEQFF. The CDR3 nucleotides are TGTGCCAGCAGCGGGAGCGGGACAGGGGCTCGAAATGAGCAGTTCTTC. This sequence joins TRBV27 and TRBJ2-1; 10 bases map to TRBD1. Unmatched junction bases numbered 12, after V lost 6 bases and J lost 7 bases. Per germline, CDR1 MNHEY and CDR2 SMNVEV (reference sequence). The CDR3 extends over 16 amino acids.

There are many counts of this clone. The chain joins TRBV23-1 to TRBJ2-7; D perhaps matches TRBD2 (6 bases). TRBV23-1 is an ORF, and what it does is uncertain. V lost 4 bases to trimming and J lost 1 base, with 17 bases between them. The CDR3 is made up of 16 amino acids. CDR3 sequence: CASSRSMAGSSYEQYF. The CDR3 nucleotides are TGCGCCAGCAGTCGGAGTATGGCGGGATCATCCTACGAGCAGTACTTC.

This clone was counted only a few times. V usage is TRBV30 and J usage is TRBJ2-5; 13 positions agree with TRBD2. The J segment lost 2 bases and the V segment lost 5 bases, leaving 5 bases of the junction unmatched. The CDR3 sequence is 15 residues long. Germline values: CDR1 GTSNPN, CDR2 SVGIG (reference sequence). The DNA for the CDR3 is TGTGCCTGGGGGCCGGGACTAGCGGGACAAGAGACCCAGTACTTC. This sequence encodes CAWGPGLAGQETQYF.

The V and J genes are TRBV29-1 and TRBJ1-1; D gene uncertain. This CDR3 is 14 amino acids long. CDR1 and CDR2 (germline): SQVTM, ANQGSEA. Trimming removed 7 bases at V and 0 bases at J, with 15 bases between. DNA of the CDR3: TGCAGCGCCGCCAAAGACACGGTGAACACTGAAGCTTTCTTT. This translates into CSAAKDTVNTEAFF.

In this sample, this clone turned up a few times. J is TRBJ2-5 and V is TRBV28; perhaps TRBD2 as D (6 bases). Germline V gives CDR1 MDHEN, CDR2 SYDVKM. The CDR3 spans 16 residues. Trimming shortened V by 6 bases and J by 4 bases, and 21 bases separated the two germline ends. This chain's CDR3 is CASSSGVGGIRETQYF. CDR3 in DNA: TGTGCCAGCAGCTCGGGAGTAGGTGGAATTCGAGAGACCCAGTACTTC.

This chain connects TRBV5-4 to TRBJ2-1, with 8 positions matching TRBD2. The CDR3 spans 15 residues. Germline V lookup: CDR1 SGHNT, CDR2 YYREEE (reference sequence). The J segment lost 4 bases and the V segment lost 1 base, leaving 4 bases of the junction unmatched. The CDR3 protein is CASSLSGGGYNEQFF. CDR3 in DNA: TGTGCCAGCAGCTTGTCCGGGGGGGGATACAATGAGCAGTTCTTC.

This clone was seen a handful of times. V gene TRBV7-2 combines with J gene TRBJ2-7, with 8 bases identical to TRBD1. The V and J ends lost 4 bases and 7 bases, in that order; junction bases with no gene match: 12. This CDR3 has 15 residues. CDR1 and CDR2 (germline): SGHTA, FQGNSA. This CDR3 reads CASSSASGTGWEQYF. CDR3 coding DNA: TGTGCCAGCAGCTCCGCTTCCGGGACAGGTTGGGAGCAGTACTTC. The variable domain in full, with the rest retrieved from reference TRBV7-2 and TRBJ2-7, is GAGVSQSPSNKVTEKGKDVELRCDPISGHTALYWYRQSLGQGLEFLIYFQGNSAPDKSGLPSDRFSAERTGGSVSTLTIQRTQQEDSAVYLCASSSASGTGWEQYFGPGTRLTVT.

This chain connects TRBV6-5 to TRBJ2-7; weak D call: TRBD2 (7 bases). Deletions cut 6 bases from V and 0 bases from J, with 15 bases between. From germline, CDR1 is MNHEY and CDR2 SVGAGI. The CDR3 is made up of 15 amino acids. The CDR3 sequence is CASSRGGSGSYEQYF. CDR3 bases: TGTGCCAGCAGCCGCGGGGGCTCCGGCTCCTACGAGCAGTACTTC.

The CDR3 is CASSYSSRDRAEQYF. CDR3 sequence (DNA): TGCGCCAGCAGCTACTCGTCCCGGGACAGGGCCGAGCAGTACTTC. This rearrangement joins TRBV5-1 to TRBJ2-7, with 9 positions matching TRBD1. Germline V gene lookup returns CDR1 SGHRS and CDR2 YFSETQ. J lost 6 bases, V lost 3 bases, and 10 bases had no gene match. The CDR3 has 15 amino acids.

This sequence joins TRBV7-2 and TRBJ2-7; D uncertain. CDR3 size: 14 residues. Germline values: CDR1 SGHTA, CDR2 FQGNSA. Trimming removed 1 base from V and 3 bases from J, with 10 bases in between. The CDR3 nucleotides are TGTGCCAGCAGCTTAGGTCCGAGGATCTACGAGCAGTACTTC. Translating it yields CASSLGPRIYEQYF. The full variable domain, in which reference TRBV7-2 and TRBJ2-7 provide the parts outside the CDR3, is GAGVSQSPSNKVTEKGKDVELRCDPISGHTALYWYRQSLGQGLEFLIYFQGNSAPDKSGLPSDRFSAERTGGSVSTLTIQRTQQEDSAVYLCASSLGPRIYEQYFGPGTRLTVT.